This T cell receptor (beta chain) is from a study of blood T cells in healthy people across ages. Broader study findings: Comparison with aged donors showed that long-lived donors had more naive CD4+ cells and higher diversity.

Trimming stripped 2 bases from V and 1 base from J, with 3 bases between. Per the germline V gene, CDR1 is MNHNS and CDR2 is SASEGT. CDR3 length: 12 residues. Worth noting for this clonotype: Its antigen is unidentified.

Researchers collected approximately 9.9 milliliters of peripheral blood from every single donor. Then a second PCR, running about 6 to 12 cycles, was carried out with a sample-barcoded 5' primer and a J-beta primer mix. Every molecule of cDNA carried a tag from a template-switch adaptor with 12 random nucleotides. TCRdb re-called the 5' RACE reads through MiXCR, storing one row per CDR3 protein. Counted here are fewer than 700,000 distinct CDR3 sequences, around 48% occurring once; the ten biggest clones make up around 23%. The chain joins TRBV6-1 to TRBJ2-7; no reliable D call. The receptor's source is a man of 80 years or more in good health. Sequenced input: blood. The CDR3 nucleotides are TGTGCCAGCAGTGAAAGTTCCTACGAGCAGTACGTC. Encoded protein: CASSESSYEQYV.